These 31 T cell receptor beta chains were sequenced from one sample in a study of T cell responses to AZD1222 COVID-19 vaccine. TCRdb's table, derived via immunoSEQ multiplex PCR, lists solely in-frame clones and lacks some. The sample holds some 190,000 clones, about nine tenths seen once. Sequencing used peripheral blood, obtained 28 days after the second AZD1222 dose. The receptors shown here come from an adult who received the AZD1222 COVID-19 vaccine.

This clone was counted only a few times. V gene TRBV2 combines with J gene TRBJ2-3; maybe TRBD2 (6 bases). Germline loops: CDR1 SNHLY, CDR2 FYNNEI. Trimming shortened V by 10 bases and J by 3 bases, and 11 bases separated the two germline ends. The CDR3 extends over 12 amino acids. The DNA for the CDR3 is TGTGCCACAAACGGGGGAACAGATACGCAGTATTTT. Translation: CATNGGTDTQYF.

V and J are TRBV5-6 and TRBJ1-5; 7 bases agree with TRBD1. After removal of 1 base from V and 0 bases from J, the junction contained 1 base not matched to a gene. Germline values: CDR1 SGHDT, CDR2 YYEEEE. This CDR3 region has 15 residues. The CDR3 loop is CASSLTGASNQPQHF. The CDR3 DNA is TGTGCCAGCAGCTTGACAGGGGCTAGCAATCAGCCCCAGCATTTT.

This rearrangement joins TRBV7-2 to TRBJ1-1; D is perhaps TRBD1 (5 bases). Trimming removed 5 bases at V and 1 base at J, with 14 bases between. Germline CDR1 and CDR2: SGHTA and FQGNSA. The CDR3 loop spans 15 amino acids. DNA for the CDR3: TGTGCCAGCAGCCCCCGTCGGGGGGGGAACACTGAAGCTTTCTTT. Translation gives CASSPRRGGNTEAFF. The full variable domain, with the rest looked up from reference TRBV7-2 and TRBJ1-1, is GAGVSQSPSNKVTEKGKDVELRCDPISGHTALYWYRQSLGQGLEFLIYFQGNSAPDKSGLPSDRFSAERTGGSVSTLTIQRTQQEDSAVYLCASSPRRGGNTEAFFGQGTRLTVV.

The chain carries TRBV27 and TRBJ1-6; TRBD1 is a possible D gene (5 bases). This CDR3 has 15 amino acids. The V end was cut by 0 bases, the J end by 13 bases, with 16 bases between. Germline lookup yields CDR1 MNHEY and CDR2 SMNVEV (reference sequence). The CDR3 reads CASSLSAGVRLPLHF. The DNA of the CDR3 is TGTGCCAGCAGTTTATCGGCGGGGGTGAGACTCCCCCTCCACTTT.

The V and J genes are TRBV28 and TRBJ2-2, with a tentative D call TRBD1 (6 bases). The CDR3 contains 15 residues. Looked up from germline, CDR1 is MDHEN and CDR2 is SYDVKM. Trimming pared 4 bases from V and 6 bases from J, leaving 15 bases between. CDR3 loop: CASSSPHNRAGELFF. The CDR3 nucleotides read TGTGCCAGCAGTTCCCCTCATAACAGGGCCGGGGAGCTGTTTTTT.

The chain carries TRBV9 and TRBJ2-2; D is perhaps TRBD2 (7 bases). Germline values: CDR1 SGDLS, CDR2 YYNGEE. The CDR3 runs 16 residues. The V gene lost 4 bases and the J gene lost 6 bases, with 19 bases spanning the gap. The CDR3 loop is CASSPEGRGAAGELFF. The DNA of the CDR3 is TGTGCCAGCAGCCCCGAGGGACGGGGGGCCGCCGGGGAGCTGTTTTTT. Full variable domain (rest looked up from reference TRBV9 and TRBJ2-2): DSGVTQTPKHLITATGQRVTLRCSPRSGDLSVYWYQQSLDQGLQFLIQYYNGEERAKGNILERFSAQQFPDLHSELNLSSLELGDSALYFCASSPEGRGAAGELFFGEGSRLTVL.

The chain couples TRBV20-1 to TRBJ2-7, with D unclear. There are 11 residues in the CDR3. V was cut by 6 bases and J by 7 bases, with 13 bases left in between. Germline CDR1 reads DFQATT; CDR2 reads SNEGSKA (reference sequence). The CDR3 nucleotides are TGCAGTGCCCCAGACCATTTAGAGCAGTACTTC. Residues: CSAPDHLEQYF.

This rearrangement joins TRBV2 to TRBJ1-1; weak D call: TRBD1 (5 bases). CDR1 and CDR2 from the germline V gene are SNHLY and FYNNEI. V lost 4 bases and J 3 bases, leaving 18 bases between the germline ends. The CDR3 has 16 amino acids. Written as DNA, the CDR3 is TGTGCCAGCAGTGGGGGGTCAGGAACGTGGGACACTGAAGCTTTCTTT. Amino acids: CASSGGSGTWDTEAFF.

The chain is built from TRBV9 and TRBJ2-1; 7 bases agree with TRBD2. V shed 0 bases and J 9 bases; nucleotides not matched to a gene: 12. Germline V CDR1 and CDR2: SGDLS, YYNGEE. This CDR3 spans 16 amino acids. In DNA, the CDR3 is TGTGCCAGCAGCGTAGAGGGTAGCGGGTCCCTGAGTGAGCAGTTCTTC. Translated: CASSVEGSGSLSEQFF.

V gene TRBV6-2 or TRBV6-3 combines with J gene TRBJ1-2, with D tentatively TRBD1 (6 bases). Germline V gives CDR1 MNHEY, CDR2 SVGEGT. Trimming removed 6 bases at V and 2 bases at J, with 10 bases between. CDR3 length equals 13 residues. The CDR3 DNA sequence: TGTGCCAGCAGCCCAGGGGTGAACTATGGCTACACCTTC. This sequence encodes CASSPGVNYGYTF.

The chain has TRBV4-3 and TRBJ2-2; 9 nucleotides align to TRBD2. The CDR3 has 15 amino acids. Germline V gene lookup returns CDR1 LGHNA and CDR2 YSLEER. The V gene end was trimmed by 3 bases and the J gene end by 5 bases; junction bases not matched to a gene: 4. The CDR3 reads CASSQAGLATGELFF. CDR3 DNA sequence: TGCGCCAGCAGCCAGGCCGGACTAGCGACCGGGGAGCTGTTTTTT.

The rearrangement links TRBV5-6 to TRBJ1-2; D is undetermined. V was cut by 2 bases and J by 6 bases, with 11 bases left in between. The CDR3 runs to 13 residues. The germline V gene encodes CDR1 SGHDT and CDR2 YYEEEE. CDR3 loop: CASSLDRADGYTF. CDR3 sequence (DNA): TGTGCCAGCAGCTTAGATCGGGCGGATGGCTACACCTTC.

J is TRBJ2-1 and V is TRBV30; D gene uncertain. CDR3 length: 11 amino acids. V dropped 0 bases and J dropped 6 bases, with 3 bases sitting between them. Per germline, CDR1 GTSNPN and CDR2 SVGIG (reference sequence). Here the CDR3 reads CAWSVSNEQFF. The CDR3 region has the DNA TGTGCCTGGAGTGTAAGCAATGAGCAGTTCTTC.

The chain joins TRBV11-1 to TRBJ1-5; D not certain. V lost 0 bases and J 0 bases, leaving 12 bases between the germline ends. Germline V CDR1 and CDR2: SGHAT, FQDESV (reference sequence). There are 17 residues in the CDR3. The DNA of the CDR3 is TGTGCCAGCAGCTTAGCTCTGGACGGAGATAGCAATCAGCCCCAGCATTTT. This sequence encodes CASSLALDGDSNQPQHF.

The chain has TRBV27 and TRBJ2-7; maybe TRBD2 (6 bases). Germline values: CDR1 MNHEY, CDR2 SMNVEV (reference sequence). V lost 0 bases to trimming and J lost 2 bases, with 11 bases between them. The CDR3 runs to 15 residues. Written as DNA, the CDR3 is TGTGCCAGCAGTTTATCCCTAGCGCACACCTACGAGCAGTACTTC. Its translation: CASSLSLAHTYEQYF.

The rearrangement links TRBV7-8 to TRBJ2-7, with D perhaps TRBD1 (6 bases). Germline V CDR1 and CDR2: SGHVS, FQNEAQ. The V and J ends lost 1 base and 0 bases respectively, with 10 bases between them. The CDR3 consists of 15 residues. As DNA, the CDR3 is TGTGCCAGCAGCTTAGTGCGACAGGACTCCTACGAGCAGTACTTC. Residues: CASSLVRQDSYEQYF.

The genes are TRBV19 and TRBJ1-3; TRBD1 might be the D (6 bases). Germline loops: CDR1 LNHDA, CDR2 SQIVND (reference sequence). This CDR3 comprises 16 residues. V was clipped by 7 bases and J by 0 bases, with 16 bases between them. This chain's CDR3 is CASTAQQGVSGNTIYF. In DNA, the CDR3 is TGTGCCAGTACCGCCCAACAGGGAGTCTCTGGAAACACCATATATTTT.

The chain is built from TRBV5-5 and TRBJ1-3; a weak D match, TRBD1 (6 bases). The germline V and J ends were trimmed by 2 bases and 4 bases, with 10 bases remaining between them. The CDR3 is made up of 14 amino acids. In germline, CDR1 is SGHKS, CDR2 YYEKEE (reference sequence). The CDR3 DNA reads TGTGCCAGCAGCTTCCGGACAGTCGGAAACACCATATATTTT. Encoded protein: CASSFRTVGNTIYF.

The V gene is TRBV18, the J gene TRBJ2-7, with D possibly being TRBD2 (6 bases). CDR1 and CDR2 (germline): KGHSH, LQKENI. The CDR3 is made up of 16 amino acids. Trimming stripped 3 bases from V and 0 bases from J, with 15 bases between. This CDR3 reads CASSPRGTGSSYEQYF. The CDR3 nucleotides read TGTGCCAGCTCACCTCGGGGGACGGGGAGCTCCTACGAGCAGTACTTC. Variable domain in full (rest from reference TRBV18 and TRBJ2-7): NAGVMQNPRHLVRRRGQEARLRCSPMKGHSHVYWYRQLPEEGLKFMVYLQKENIIDESGMPKERFSAEFPKEGPSILRIQQVVRGDSAAYFCASSPRGTGSSYEQYFGPGTRLTVT.

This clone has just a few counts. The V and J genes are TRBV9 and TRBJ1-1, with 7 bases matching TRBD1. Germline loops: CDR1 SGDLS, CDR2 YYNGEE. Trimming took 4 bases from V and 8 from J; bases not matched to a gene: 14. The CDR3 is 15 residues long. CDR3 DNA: TGTGCCAGCAGCCCTAGGACAGGACACATCCCAGAAGCTTTCTTT. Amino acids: CASSPRTGHIPEAFF.

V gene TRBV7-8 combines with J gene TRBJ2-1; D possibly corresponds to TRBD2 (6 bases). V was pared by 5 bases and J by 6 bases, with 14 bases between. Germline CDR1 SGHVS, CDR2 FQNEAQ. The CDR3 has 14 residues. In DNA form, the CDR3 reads TGTGCCAGCAGCCCAGCGGGTAACCCCAATGAGCAGTTCTTC. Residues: CASSPAGNPNEQFF.

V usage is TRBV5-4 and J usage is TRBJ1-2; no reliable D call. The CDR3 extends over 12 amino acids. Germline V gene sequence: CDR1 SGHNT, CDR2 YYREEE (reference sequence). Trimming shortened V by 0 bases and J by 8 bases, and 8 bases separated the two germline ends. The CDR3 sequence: CASSLARDGYTF. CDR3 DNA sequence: TGTGCCAGCAGCTTGGCCCGAGACGGCTACACCTTC. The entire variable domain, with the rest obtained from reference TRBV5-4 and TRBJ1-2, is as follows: ETGVTQSPTHLIKTRGQQVTLRCSSQSGHNTVSWYQQALGQGPQFIFQYYREEENGRGNFPPRFSGLQFPNYSSELNVNALELDDSALYLCASSLARDGYTFGSGTRLTVV.

The CDR3 region is CASSLPGTANTEAFF. CDR3 bases: TGTGCCAGCAGTTTACCCGGGACAGCGAACACTGAAGCTTTCTTT. The chain employs TRBV28 and TRBJ1-1, with 7 positions matching TRBD1. Germline CDR1 MDHEN, CDR2 SYDVKM. This CDR3 spans 15 amino acids. J was trimmed by 1 base and V by 2 bases; bases with no gene match: 4.

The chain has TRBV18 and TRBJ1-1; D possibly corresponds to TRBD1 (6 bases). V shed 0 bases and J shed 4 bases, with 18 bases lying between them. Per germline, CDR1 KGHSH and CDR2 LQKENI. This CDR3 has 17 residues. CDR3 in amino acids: CASSPPSGGGAGTEAFF. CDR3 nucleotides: TGTGCCAGCTCACCACCGAGTGGTGGGGGCGCGGGCACTGAAGCTTTCTTT.

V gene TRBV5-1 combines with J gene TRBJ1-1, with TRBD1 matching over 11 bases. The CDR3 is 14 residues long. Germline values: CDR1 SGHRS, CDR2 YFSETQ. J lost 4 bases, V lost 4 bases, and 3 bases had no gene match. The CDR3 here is CASSPGTGGTEAFF. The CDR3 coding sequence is TGCGCCAGCAGCCCCGGGACAGGGGGCACTGAAGCTTTCTTT.

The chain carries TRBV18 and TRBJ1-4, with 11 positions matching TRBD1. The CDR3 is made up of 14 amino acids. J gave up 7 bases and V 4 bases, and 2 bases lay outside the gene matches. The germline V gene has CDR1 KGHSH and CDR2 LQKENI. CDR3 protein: CASSRGTGGEKLFF. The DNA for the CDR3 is TGTGCCAGCTCACGCGGGACAGGGGGTGAAAAACTGTTTTTT.

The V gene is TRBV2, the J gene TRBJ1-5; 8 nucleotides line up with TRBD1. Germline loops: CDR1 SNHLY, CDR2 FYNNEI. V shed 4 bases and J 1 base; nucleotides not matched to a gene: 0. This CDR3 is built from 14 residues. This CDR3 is CASSGTGSNQPQHF. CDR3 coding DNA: TGTGCCAGCAGTGGGACAGGGAGCAATCAGCCCCAGCATTTT.

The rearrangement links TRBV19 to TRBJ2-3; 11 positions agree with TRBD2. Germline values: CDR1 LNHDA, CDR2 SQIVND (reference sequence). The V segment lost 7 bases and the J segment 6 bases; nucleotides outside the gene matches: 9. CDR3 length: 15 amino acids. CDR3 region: CASTSGGRGLDTQYF. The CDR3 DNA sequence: TGTGCCAGTACTAGCGGGGGGCGTGGGTTGGATACGCAGTATTTT.

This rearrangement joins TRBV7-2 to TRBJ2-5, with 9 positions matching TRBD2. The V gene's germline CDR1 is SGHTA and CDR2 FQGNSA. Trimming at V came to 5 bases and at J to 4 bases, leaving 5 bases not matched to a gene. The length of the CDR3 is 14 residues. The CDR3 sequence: CASSAGGRLETQYF. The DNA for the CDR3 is TGTGCCAGCAGCGCGGGAGGGCGTCTAGAGACCCAGTACTTC. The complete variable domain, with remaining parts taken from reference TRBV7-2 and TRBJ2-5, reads GAGVSQSPSNKVTEKGKDVELRCDPISGHTALYWYRQSLGQGLEFLIYFQGNSAPDKSGLPSDRFSAERTGGSVSTLTIQRTQQEDSAVYLCASSAGGRLETQYFGPGTRLLVL.

CDR3 nucleotide sequence: TGCAGTGTTCCGAGACTCCAGATCCCGTTCTTC. Translating gives CSVPRLQIPFF. The chain employs TRBV20-1 and TRBJ2-1; no clear D gene. Germline assignment: CDR1 DFQATT and CDR2 SNEGSKA (reference sequence). Trimming removed 7 bases from V and 15 bases from J, with 19 bases in between. The CDR3 is made up of 11 amino acids.

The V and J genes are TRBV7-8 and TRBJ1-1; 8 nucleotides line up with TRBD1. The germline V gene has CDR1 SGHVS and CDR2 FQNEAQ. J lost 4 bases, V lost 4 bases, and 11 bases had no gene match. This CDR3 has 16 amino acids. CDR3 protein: CASSSGGQGIGTEAFF. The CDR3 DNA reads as TGTGCCAGCAGCTCGGGAGGACAGGGTATAGGCACTGAAGCTTTCTTT.